The clone carrying this T cell receptor beta chain was counted at least ten times. The target antigen is unknown. The record originates from a study of molecular identifiers for immune sequencing clone quantification. Study-level points and caveats: Researchers reportedly could pick up spiked Jurkat TCR RNA from one cell mixed into more than 800,000 naive cells.

V was pared by 1 base and J by 2 bases, with 2 bases of the junction left unmatched. Germline CDR1 reads LNHDA; CDR2 reads SQIVND (reference sequence). This CDR3 region has 15 residues. TCRdb re-derived calls from the PCR reads in MiXCR, one entry per CDR3 protein. This table has approximately 90,000 distinct CDR3 sequences, about 24% appearing once. The V and J genes are TRBV19 and TRBJ2-7; 10 bases agree with TRBD2. The sequence came from a human donor in good health. Some libraries in this study had Jurkat cell RNA spiked in. The sample consisted of naive CD8+ T cells from blood, with Jurkat cell RNA spiked in. Subset meaning: FACS-sorted CD8+CD4-CCR7+CD45RA+ naive T cells. The CDR3 loop reads CASSIVSGGTYEQYF. The DNA of the CDR3 is TGTGCCAGTAGTATAGTTAGCGGGGGGACCTACGAGCAGTACTTC.